This TCR beta chain is from a study of blood T cell repertoires in COVID-19. Looking at the study overall: COVID-19 samples from acute and convalescent phases originated in the United States, Italy and Spain. T cells, B-cell-depleted T cells, or PBMCs supplied cDNA or gDNA.

Looked up from germline, CDR1 is SGHRS and CDR2 is YFSETQ. CDR3 length equals 14 residues. V was cut by 3 bases and J by 1 base, with 9 bases left in between. Authors' processing steps: Amplification with reference gene primers provided the estimates of nucleated cell counts. The table came from immunoSEQ multiplex PCR; TCRdb's copy has only in-frame clones and leaves some out. The V and J calls and clone size were taken over from that table, and D and trimming were inferred from the DNA. The profile shows around 71,000 clones, about 80% of them singletons. This chain uses TRBV5-1 with TRBJ2-3; perhaps TRBD1 as D (5 bases). This clonotype originated in a man aged 70 or older with acute or convalescent COVID-19. The sequenced sample consisted of peripheral blood. This CDR3 reads CASSYQQGTDTQYF. The CDR3 DNA reads TGCGCCAGCAGCTACCAACAGGGCACAGATACGCAGTATTTT.